The 7 T cell receptor beta chains below all came from one sample that was sequenced in a study of T cell repertoires in cytomegalovirus infection. Their antigens are not known. From the reads, TCRdb called clonotypes with MiXCR, one entry per CDR3 protein. The sample includes around 800,000 distinct CDR3 sequences, roughly 33% of them seen just once. This specimen consisted of cultured CD8+ T cells from PBMCs, obtained from culture after CMV antigen stimulation. The receptors shown here come from a human donor in good health (CMV status not recorded). Some clones in this sample may be carry-over from other donors' samples.

The chain recombines TRBV10-3 with TRBJ2-7; tentatively, D is TRBD1 (6 bases). Germline V CDR1 and CDR2: ENHRY, SYGVKD. CDR3 length: 14 residues. Trimming left V 6 bases short and J 2 bases short, with 14 bases between. In DNA form, the CDR3 reads TGTGCCATCAGCCCCGGGACAAGGGCCTACGAGCAGTACGTC. This gives the protein CAISPGTRAYEQYV.

This clonotype has only a few counts. The V gene is TRBV6-2 or TRBV6-3, the J gene TRBJ2-5, with TRBD1 matching 9 bases. CDR3 length: 15 amino acids. The J segment lost 1 base and the V segment lost 6 bases, leaving 6 bases of the junction unmatched. Germline V lookup: CDR1 MNHEY, CDR2 SVGEGT. CDR3 bases: TGTGCCAGCAGCCCCGGGACAGGGAGCCAAGAGACCCAGTACTTC. Translated, it gives CASSPGTGSQETQYF.

V is TRBV7-6 and J is TRBJ1-3; 7 positions match TRBD1. The junction had 4 bases not matched to a gene; V was cut back by 9 bases and J by 2 bases. The CDR3 loop spans 13 amino acids. Germline CDR1 SGHVS, CDR2 FNYEAQ. This CDR3 is CASKQGTGNTIYF. The CDR3 coding sequence is TGTGCCAGTAAACAGGGGACTGGAAACACCATATATTTT.

This clonotype was detected ten times or more. The chain couples TRBV12-3 or TRBV12-4 to TRBJ1-5, with TRBD1 identical over 8 bases. CDR3 length: 14 residues. The V and J ends lost 6 bases and 6 bases, in that order; junction bases with no gene match: 7. The CDR3 sequence is CASRQQGGIQPQHF. The CDR3 DNA sequence: TGTGCCAGCAGACAACAGGGGGGAATTCAGCCCCAGCATTTT.

The rearrangement links TRBV7-3 to TRBJ2-2; TRBD1 matches 7 bases. V trimming: 5 bases; J trimming: 2 bases; junction bases outside the gene matches: 8. This CDR3 spans 16 amino acids. Germline V gene data show CDR1 as SGHTA and CDR2 as FQGTGA. CDR3 nucleotide sequence: TGTGCCAGCAGCATCGACAGGGTACCTAACACCGGGGAGCTGTTTTTT. It yields the protein CASSIDRVPNTGELFF. The full variable domain, in which reference TRBV7-3 and TRBJ2-2 provide the parts outside the CDR3, is GAGVSQTPSNKVTEKGKYVELRCDPISGHTALYWYRQSLGQGPEFLIYFQGTGAADDSGLPNDRFFAVRPEGSVSTLKIQRTERGDSAVYLCASSIDRVPNTGELFFGEGSRLTVL.

The genes are TRBV6-5 and TRBJ1-5; D gene unclear. The germline V and J ends were trimmed by 3 bases and 4 bases, with 7 bases remaining between them. The CDR3 has 13 residues. Germline CDR1 reads MNHEY; CDR2 reads SVGAGI. The DNA for the CDR3 is TGTGCCAGCAGTTATTCGGTGAATCAGCCCCAGCATTTT. It yields the protein CASSYSVNQPQHF.

This chain links TRBV27 with TRBJ2-1; the match to TRBD1 covers 7 bases. The trim removed 2 bases at V and 13 bases at J, leaving 5 bases unmatched. Germline V gene data show CDR1 as MNHEY and CDR2 as SMNVEV (reference sequence). The CDR3 runs to 12 residues. The CDR3 DNA reads as TGTGCCAGCAGTTTACAGGACAGGATCCAGTTCTTC. This gives the protein CASSLQDRIQFF.